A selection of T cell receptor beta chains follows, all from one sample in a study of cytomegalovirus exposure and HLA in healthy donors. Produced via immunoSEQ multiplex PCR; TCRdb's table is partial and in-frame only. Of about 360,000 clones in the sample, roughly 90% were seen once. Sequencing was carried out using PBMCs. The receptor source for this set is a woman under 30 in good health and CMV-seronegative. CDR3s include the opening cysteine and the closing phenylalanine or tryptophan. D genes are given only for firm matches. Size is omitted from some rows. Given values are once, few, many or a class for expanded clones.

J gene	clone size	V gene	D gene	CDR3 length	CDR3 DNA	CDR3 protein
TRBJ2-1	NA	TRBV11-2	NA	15	TGTGCCAGCAGCCCGACTGAGCATTTCTACAATGAGCAGTTCTTC	CASSPTEHFYNEQFF
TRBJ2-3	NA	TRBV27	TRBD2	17	TGTGCCAGCAGTTTAATCGGGGCTAGCGGGCACACAGATACGCAGTATTTT	CASSLIGASGHTDTQYF
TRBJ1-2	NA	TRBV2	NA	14	TGTGCCAGCAGTGAAAGGGGCAGGGGTGAGGGCTACACCTTC	CASSERGRGEGYTF
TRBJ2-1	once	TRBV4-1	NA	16	TGCGCCAGCAGCCTGGAACAGGTGGCACCCTACAATGAGCAGTTCTTC	CASSLEQVAPYNEQFF
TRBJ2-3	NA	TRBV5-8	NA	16	TGTGCCAGCAGCTTGGCCAGGGGGGTCGGCACAGATACGCAGTATTTT	CASSLARGVGTDTQYF
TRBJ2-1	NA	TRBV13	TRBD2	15	TGTGCCAGCAGCTTAGGCCGCGGGGGGGCGGGTGAGCAGTTCTTC	CASSLGRGGAGEQFF
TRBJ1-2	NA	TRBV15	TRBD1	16	TGTGCCACCAGCAGAGAAATCTGGGGACAGGGAAATGGCTACACCTTC	CATSREIWGQGNGYTF
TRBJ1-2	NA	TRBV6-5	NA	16	TGTGCCAGCAGTTACTCGATGGGGGCGCGGGACTATGGCTACACCTTC	CASSYSMGARDYGYTF
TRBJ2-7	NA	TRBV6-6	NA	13	TGTGCCAGCAAAGAGGCGGAGGGGTTCGAGCAGTACTTC	CASKEAEGFEQYF
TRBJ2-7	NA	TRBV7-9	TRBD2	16	TGTGCCAGCAGCGGGGGGACTAGCTCAAGCTCCTACGAGCAGTACTTC	CASSGGTSSSSYEQYF
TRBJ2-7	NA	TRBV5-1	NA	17	TGCGCCAGCAGCCACTCCACCCGGCCTAGCGCCTCCTACGAGCAGTACTTC	CASSHSTRPSASYEQYF
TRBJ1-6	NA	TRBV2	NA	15	TGTGCCAGCATGACAGGAAAGGCCTATAATTCACCCCTCCACTTT	CASMTGKAYNSPLHF
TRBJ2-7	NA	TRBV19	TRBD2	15	TGTGCCAGTTCTAAGGGACTAGCGGGAGCCTACGAGCAGTACTTC	CASSKGLAGAYEQYF
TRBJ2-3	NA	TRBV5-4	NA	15	TGTGCCAGCAGCTCACGGGACAAAGGCACAGATACGCAGTATTTT	CASSSRDKGTDTQYF
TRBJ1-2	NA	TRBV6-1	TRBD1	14	TGTGCCAGCAGTGCCGCCGGGACAGGGGGAGGCTACACCTTC	CASSAAGTGGGYTF
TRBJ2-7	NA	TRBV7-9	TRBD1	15	TGTGCCAGCAGCTCATACAGGGGTAGTCCCTACGAGCAGTACTTC	CASSSYRGSPYEQYF
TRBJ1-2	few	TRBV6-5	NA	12	TGTGCCAGCAGGCAGACAGCGAGGGGCTACACCTTC	CASRQTARGYTF
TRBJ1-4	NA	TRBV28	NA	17	TGTGCCAGCAGTCCCCTGGGGGGAGGAGTTCGTAATGAAAAACTGTTTTTT	CASSPLGGGVRNEKLFF